Described below is a single T cell receptor (beta chain) sequence and its context. Using immunoSEQ multiplex PCR, the repertoire was profiled, and TCRdb retains in-frame clones only, with some absent. The data contain roughly 180,000 clones, roughly 94% of them singletons. This sample stems from a study of control samples from healthy donors and cancer patients. The CDR3 extends over 15 amino acids. Trimming removed 1 base at V and 2 bases at J, with 9 bases between. The germline V gene has CDR1 SGHVS and CDR2 FQNEAQ. The sample consisted of blood. The J gene is TRBJ1-5, the V gene TRBV7-8; no clear D gene. The source is a woman aged 18-29 years in good health. Written as DNA, the CDR3 is TGTGCCAGCAGCTTAGAGGGCAGCGGCAATCAGCCCCAGCATTTT. Protein: CASSLEGSGNQPQHF.